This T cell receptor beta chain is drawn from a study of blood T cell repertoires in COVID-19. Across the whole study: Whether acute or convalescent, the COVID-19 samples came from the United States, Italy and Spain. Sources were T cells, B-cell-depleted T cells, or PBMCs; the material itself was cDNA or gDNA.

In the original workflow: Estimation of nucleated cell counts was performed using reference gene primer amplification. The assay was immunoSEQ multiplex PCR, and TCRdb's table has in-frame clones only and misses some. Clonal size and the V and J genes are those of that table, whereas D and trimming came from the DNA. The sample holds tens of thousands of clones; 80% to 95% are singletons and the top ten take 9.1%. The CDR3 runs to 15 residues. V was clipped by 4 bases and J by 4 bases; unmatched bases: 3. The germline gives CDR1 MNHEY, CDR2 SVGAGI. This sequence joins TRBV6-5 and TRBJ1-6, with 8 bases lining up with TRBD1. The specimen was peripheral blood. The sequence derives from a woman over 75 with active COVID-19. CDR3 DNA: TGTGCCAGCAGTTTGGGACAGGCTTATAATTCACCCCTCCACTTT. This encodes CASSLGQAYNSPLHF.